This TCR beta chain was retrieved from a study of regulatory T cells. Study findings and constraints: Hydrophobic residues at CDR3 positions 6 and 7 were enriched in conventional CD4+ T cells of CD3G-deficient patients. Skewed V and J usage and few unique V-J pairs marked patient repertoires, most in Tregs.

About this clone itself: Its specificity is unknown.

The PCR used 52 TRBV and 13 TRBJ primers. Sequenced by immunoSEQ multiplex PCR; TCRdb stores in-frame clones only, minus some. The sample has nearly 30,000 clones; 92% are singletons. V was clipped by 4 bases and J by 9 bases, with 19 bases between them. Germline V gene sequence: CDR1 SEHNR, CDR2 FQNEAQ (reference sequence). The CDR3 runs to 15 residues. The gene calls are TRBV7-9 and TRBJ2-1; possible D gene TRBD1, 6 bases. This TCR was recovered from a person between 18 and 35 years old with CD3G deficiency. The sample comprised conventional CD4+ T cells sorted from blood. Here the CDR3 reads CASSSPHPEGGEQFF. The DNA of the CDR3 is TGTGCCAGCAGCTCTCCGCATCCCGAAGGGGGTGAGCAGTTCTTC.